This is a list of T cell receptor beta chains from one sample in a study of CXCR3-negative and CXCR3-positive naive CD8 T cells. TCRdb reprocessed the 5' RACE reads, with one entry per CDR3 protein and no DNA. The data show about 38,000 distinct CDR3 sequences, and the top ten clones hold more than 14%. The sample taken for sequencing was memory CD8+ T cells from blood. The receptor source for this set is a human donor in good health. Some clones in this sample may be carry-over from other donors' samples. CDR3s include the opening cysteine and the closing phenylalanine or tryptophan. Fields, in order: V gene, J gene, CDR3 protein.

>TRBV12-3/TRBV12-4|TRBJ1-5
CASSLGGTGSGQPQHF
>TRBV29-1|TRBJ1-1
CSVIQGLNTEAFF
>TRBV7-3|TRBJ2-3
CASSLTWGTSGMSDTQYF
>TRBV20-1|TRBJ2-5
CSARGLASGTQYF
>TRBV28|TRBJ1-5
CATIQGFNSNQPQHF
>TRBV29-1|TRBJ1-2
CSVVNPQGVFNYGYTF
>TRBV24-1|TRBJ2-1
CATSDFTGGGDSDEQFF
>TRBV15|TRBJ2-7
CATSRDRGHGALPYF
>TRBV10-3|TRBJ1-1
CAIQAFDGTGMNTEAFF
>TRBV5-1|TRBJ2-7
CASSLAERSSYEQYF
>TRBV20-1|TRBJ2-1
CSANPATSGLYNEQFF
>TRBV2|TRBJ2-3
CATLGPLDTQYF
>TRBV11-2|TRBJ2-1
CASSLPGQPNNEQFF
>TRBV14|TRBJ2-1
CASSQDIAGVYNEQFF
>TRBV2|TRBJ2-6
CATHPGANVLTF
>TRBV29-1|TRBJ2-1
CSVVKGTNEQFF
>TRBV12-3/TRBV12-4|TRBJ2-5
CASSFYREETQYF
>TRBV29-1|TRBJ2-3
CSVEDLDTQYF
>TRBV28|TRBJ2-7
CASRVYGQGGDEQYF
>TRBV7-3|TRBJ2-1
CASSTTPLGAAGYNEQFF
>TRBV6-2/TRBV6-3|TRBJ2-1
CASKAGHYNEQFF
>TRBV12-3/TRBV12-4|TRBJ2-7
CASSPWGQSTYEQYF
>TRBV6-2/TRBV6-3|TRBJ1-6
CASSSGTDNSPLHF
>TRBV29-1|TRBJ2-7
CSVEDHGEGPYEQYF
>TRBV5-1|TRBJ2-1
CASSLALAGDTNEQFF
>TRBV14|TRBJ2-5
CASSQVPGQETQYF
>TRBV5-1|TRBJ2-1
CASRFGRSSYNEQFF
>TRBV29-1|TRBJ2-7
CSAALAAPYEQYF
>TRBV12-3/TRBV12-4|TRBJ2-1
CASTISVGDPFF
>TRBV7-8|TRBJ1-1
CASSLGTGERFSEAFF
>TRBV4-2|TRBJ2-7
CASSQEAGGASEQYF
>TRBV15|TRBJ2-1
CATSRDPHAGGMAYNEQFF
>TRBV7-7|TRBJ1-3
CANLSQVLSGNTIYF
>TRBV20-1|TRBJ1-1
CSARTLSDTEAFF
>TRBV4-2|TRBJ2-3
CASSQERMTGTTDTQYF
>TRBV20-1|TRBJ2-5
CSARDLFKETQETQYF
>TRBV6-2/TRBV6-3|TRBJ2-4
CASSSRQGKGAFQYF
>TRBV28|TRBJ2-7
CASSFAGSSSYEQYF
>TRBV11-3|TRBJ2-3
CASSLDLWPQYF
>TRBV28|TRBJ2-7
CASSFGLAGGPPYEQYF
>TRBV4-1|TRBJ1-2
CASSQDFKEGDYGYTF
>TRBV27|TRBJ2-5
CASSILSNGETQYF
>TRBV11-2|TRBJ2-7
CASSFRQGFSYEQYF
>TRBV25-1|TRBJ1-1
CASSDRGGLNTEAFF
>TRBV5-1|TRBJ1-1
CASSPWGERGTEAFF
>TRBV24-1|TRBJ2-1
CATSDFLAEQFF
>TRBV5-1|TRBJ2-7
CASSFSGRESYEQYF
>TRBV29-1|TRBJ2-2
CSALAGGPSGELFF
>TRBV14|TRBJ2-5
CASSQDEGPETQYF
>TRBV28|TRBJ2-2
CASRTGDGELFF
>TRBV19|TRBJ2-1
CASSPRDSRYQSSYNEQFF
>TRBV20-1|TRBJ2-3
CSARDGDRWASTDTQYF
>TRBV20-1|TRBJ2-2
CSARDAGPTGELFF
>TRBV6-1|TRBJ2-5
CASSELAGGPETQYF
>TRBV9|TRBJ2-1
CASSTRISGGRDEQFF
>TRBV7-2|TRBJ2-1
CASSFGGLDEQFF
>TRBV6-1|TRBJ1-5
CASSTDRGYQPQHF